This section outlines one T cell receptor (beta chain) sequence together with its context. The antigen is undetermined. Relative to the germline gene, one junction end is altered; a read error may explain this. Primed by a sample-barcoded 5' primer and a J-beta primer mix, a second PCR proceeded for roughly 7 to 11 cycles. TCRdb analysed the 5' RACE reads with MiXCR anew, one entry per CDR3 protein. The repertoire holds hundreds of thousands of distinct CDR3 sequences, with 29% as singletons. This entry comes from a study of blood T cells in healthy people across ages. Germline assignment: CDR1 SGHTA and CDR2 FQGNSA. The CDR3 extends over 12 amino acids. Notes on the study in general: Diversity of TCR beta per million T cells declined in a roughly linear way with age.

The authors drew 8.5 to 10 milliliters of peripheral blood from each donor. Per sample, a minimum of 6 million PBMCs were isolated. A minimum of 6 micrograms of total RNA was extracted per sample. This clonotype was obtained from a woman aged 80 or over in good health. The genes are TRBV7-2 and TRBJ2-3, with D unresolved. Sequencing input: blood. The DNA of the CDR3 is TGTGCCTGCAGCTTAGTATCAGATACGCAGTATTTT. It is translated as CACSLVSDTQYF.